These 21 T cell receptor beta chains came from one sample sequenced in a study of Graves' ophthalmopathy and Graves' hyperthyroidism. RNA transcripts were the source from which TCR beta CDR3 regions were amplified. Scientists carried out first-round RT-PCR using HTBI primers and then a second-round multiplex PCR. Each CDR3 protein is one row after TCRdb ran MiXCR on the multiplex PCR reads. This table holds fewer than 600,000 distinct CDR3 sequences, under 15% found once. The sample was blood. The receptors were sampled from a woman aged 25-40 years with Graves' ophthalmopathy.

This clonotype was observed at least ten times. The V and J genes are TRBV5-1 and TRBJ2-5; D is unclear. Germline V gene lookup returns CDR1 SGHRS and CDR2 YFSETQ. Trimming pared 5 bases from V and 2 bases from J, leaving 4 bases between. The CDR3 is 11 amino acids. The CDR3 spells CASRKQETQYF. The CDR3 region has the DNA TGCGCCAGCAGGAAACAAGAGACCCAGTACTTC.

This clonotype was counted many times. The V gene is TRBV12-3 or TRBV12-4, the J gene TRBJ2-7; 7 bases are a match to TRBD1. The CDR3 has 14 amino acids. V dropped 5 bases and J dropped 2; count of bases not matched to a gene: 6. Written as DNA, the CDR3 is TGTGCCAGCAGTACCCGGGACAGCGCCTACGAGCAGTACTTC. Translating it yields CASSTRDSAYEQYF.

The table lists this clonotype with a count of one. A much larger clone differs by one base, so this may be a read error. The rearrangement uses TRBV30 and TRBJ2-2, with D uncertain. The germline V gene has CDR1 GTSNPN and CDR2 SVGIG (reference sequence). This CDR3 has 14 residues. The chain's CDR3 is CDCPGSKWTGELFF. The DNA for the CDR3 is TGTGACTGCCCGGGCTCAAAATGGACCGGGGAGCTGTTTTTT.

This clonotype was counted many times. The V and J genes are TRBV6-1 and TRBJ2-7, with 9 bases fitting TRBD1. Germline values: CDR1 MNHNS, CDR2 SASEGT. The CDR3 length is 15 residues. The J segment lost 0 bases and the V segment lost 1 base, leaving 1 base of the junction unmatched. The CDR3 nucleotides read TGTGCCAGCAGTGAAGTGGGACAGGGCTCCTACGAGCAGTACTTC. This translates into CASSEVGQGSYEQYF.

The sample holds many counts of this clonotype. This chain connects TRBV30 to TRBJ1-3, with D hard to call. The CDR3 has 13 residues. The V gene's germline CDR1 is GTSNPN and CDR2 SVGIG (reference sequence). Between the trimmed V and J ends, which lost 5 bases and 1 base, there was a span of 9 bases. CDR3 region: CAWGLFSGNTIYF. The CDR3 coding sequence is TGTGCCTGGGGACTCTTTTCTGGAAACACCATATATTTT. Full variable domain (remainder filled in from reference TRBV30 and TRBJ1-3): SQTIHQWPATLVQPVGSPLSLECTVEGTSNPNLYWYRQAAGRGLQLLFYSVGIGQISSEVPQNLSASRPQDRQFILSSKKLLLSDSGFYLCAWGLFSGNTIYFGEGSWLTVV.

This clonotype was seen at least ten times. The junction departs from germline at one end; a sequencing error may be responsible. This chain uses TRBV24-1 with TRBJ2-2; D is possibly TRBD1 (5 bases). The CDR3 is 15 residues long. The germline V gene encodes CDR1 KGHDR and CDR2 SFDVKD. This CDR3 reads CAISAPGRDTGELFF. CDR3 DNA: TGTGCCATCAGTGCTCCAGGGCGCGACACCGGGGAGCTGTTTTTT.

This clonotype came up many times. The rearrangement links TRBV6-1 to TRBJ1-6; D is perhaps TRBD1 (5 bases). CDR3 size: 13 residues. Trimming pared 8 bases from V and 6 bases from J, leaving 11 bases between. Germline-derived CDR1 and CDR2 are MNHNS and SASEGT. The CDR3, as DNA: TGTGCCAGCGAGCGACAGCCTAATTCACCCCTCCACTTT. Translating it yields CASERQPNSPLHF.

CDR3 in DNA: TGTGCCACCAAGAGCCGAGGACGGGCGGGAGAGACCCAGTACTTC. This encodes CATKSRGRAGETQYF. This chain links TRBV6-1 with TRBJ2-5; TRBD2 might be the D (5 bases). This CDR3 is 15 amino acids long. Germline-derived CDR1 and CDR2 are MNHNS and SASEGT. The V gene lost 10 bases and the J gene lost 4 bases, with 22 bases spanning the gap.

Concerning this clonotype itself: Being one base from a much bigger clone, this may be a read error. This chain joins TRBV5-1 and TRBJ2-7; a weak D match, TRBD2 (6 bases). The CDR3 is 13 amino acids. CDR1 and CDR2 from the germline V gene are SGHRS and YFSETQ. V was trimmed by 8 bases and J by 7 bases, leaving 19 bases between them. The CDR3 coding sequence is TGCGCCAGTCGGCGCGGGGAGGCCAGAGAGCAGTACTTC. It is translated as CASRRGEAREQYF.

Many counts were recorded for this clonotype. The V call is TRBV4-1, the J call TRBJ1-1, with D hard to call. The CDR3 covers 16 residues. The germline gives CDR1 MGHRA, CDR2 YSYEKL. V lost 3 bases and J 6 bases, leaving 20 bases between the germline ends. As DNA, the CDR3 is TGCGCCAGCAGCCATACCTCATTCAGCCTAGAACCTGAAGCTTTCTTT. This translates into CASSHTSFSLEPEAFF.

This clonotype was counted at least ten times. The J gene is TRBJ2-4, the V gene TRBV20-1; D perhaps matches TRBD1 (6 bases). Germline V gives CDR1 DFQATT, CDR2 SNEGSKA (reference sequence). The V gene lost 6 bases and the J gene lost 0 bases, with 9 bases spanning the gap. CDR3 length: 13 residues. Here the CDR3 reads CSATGLAKNIQYF. CDR3 in DNA: TGCAGTGCGACAGGCCTAGCCAAAAACATTCAGTACTTC.

The genes are TRBV6-5 and TRBJ1-6; TRBD1 matches at 9 bases. Germline lookup yields CDR1 MNHEY and CDR2 SVGAGI. The CDR3 sequence is 18 residues long. V dropped 2 bases and J dropped 0; count of bases not matched to a gene: 5. This chain's CDR3 is CASSYDSTGGSYNSPLHF. The CDR3 bases are TGTGCCAGCAGTTACGATTCGACAGGGGGCTCCTATAATTCACCCCTCCACTTT.

The V call is TRBV7-2, the J call TRBJ1-5; D might be TRBD1 (6 bases). This CDR3 contains 14 residues. The ends were cut back, 5 bases at V and 9 bases at J, with 17 bases in the middle. Germline V CDR1 and CDR2: SGHTA, FQGNSA. This CDR3 reads CASSNPQGPGPQHF. DNA for the CDR3: TGTGCCAGCAGCAACCCCCAGGGGCCGGGGCCCCAGCATTTT.

This clonotype has ten or more counts. CDR3 sequence reads: CASSLLAKDYEQYF. CDR3 nucleotide sequence: TGTGCCAGCAGCTTACTAGCGAAGGACTACGAGCAGTACTTC. The rearrangement links TRBV6-5 to TRBJ2-7, with 7 positions matching TRBD2. The germline V gene has CDR1 MNHEY and CDR2 SVGAGI. V lost 6 bases and J lost 3; bases outside the gene matches: 8. The CDR3 consists of 14 residues.

This clonotype occurred many times. The chain uses TRBV18 and TRBJ1-6, with D possibly matching TRBD1 (5 bases). Between the trimmed V and J ends, which lost 6 bases and 6 bases, there was a span of 15 bases. Germline V gives CDR1 KGHSH, CDR2 LQKENI. The CDR3 is 15 amino acids. In nucleotides, the CDR3 is TGTGCCAGCTCCCCAGGGATAAGGGGTAATTCACCCCTCCACTTT. Its translation: CASSPGIRGNSPLHF.

This clonotype was counted ten times or more. The CDR3 here is CASSPDRNTIYF. CDR3 in DNA: TGTGCCAGCAGCCCCGACAGAAACACCATATATTTT. This rearrangement joins TRBV6-1 to TRBJ1-3, with unresolved D. The CDR3 spans 12 residues. V was shortened by 6 bases and J by 5 bases, with 8 bases between the two germline ends. The germline CDR1 and CDR2 sequences are MNHNS and SASEGT.

The CDR3 loop reads CASSDSSQTGELFF. The CDR3 bases are TGTGCCAGCAGTGACTCGAGTCAAACCGGGGAGCTGTTTTTT. J is TRBJ2-2 and V is TRBV6-4; no clear D gene. The germline CDR1 and CDR2 sequences are MRHNA and SNTAGT. CDR3 length equals 14 residues. Trimming removed 0 bases at V and 5 bases at J, with 7 bases between.

This clonotype was seen many times. This rearrangement joins TRBV5-1 to TRBJ2-7; D might be TRBD1 (5 bases). The CDR3 has 13 residues. In germline, CDR1 is SGHRS, CDR2 YFSETQ. Trimming cost V 2 bases and J 4 bases, with 10 bases left between them. For the CDR3, the DNA is TGCGCCAGCAGCTTCGCAGGGCGGTACGAGCAGTACTTC. Translated: CASSFAGRYEQYF.

This clonotype has at least ten counts. This sequence joins TRBV30 and TRBJ2-5; TRBD2 aligns across 9 bases. The junction had 6 bases not matched to a gene; V was cut back by 4 bases and J by 0 bases. The length of the CDR3 is 15 residues. Germline V gene sequence: CDR1 GTSNPN, CDR2 SVGIG (reference sequence). The CDR3 DNA reads TGTGCCTGGAAGAGACTAGCGGAGCACCAAGAGACCCAGTACTTC. This sequence encodes CAWKRLAEHQETQYF. Drawing the rest from reference TRBV30 and TRBJ2-5, the complete variable domain is SQTIHQWPATLVQPVGSPLSLECTVEGTSNPNLYWYRQAAGRGLQLLFYSVGIGQISSEVPQNLSASRPQDRQFILSSKKLLLSDSGFYLCAWKRLAEHQETQYFGPGTRLLVL.

The chain has TRBV4-1 and TRBJ1-6, with D unresolved. The ends were cut back, 4 bases at V and 8 bases at J, with 12 bases in the middle. This CDR3 region has 14 residues. From germline, CDR1 is MGHRA and CDR2 YSYEKL. CDR3 protein: CASSPPGGDSPLHF. CDR3 DNA: TGCGCCAGCAGCCCCCCTGGCGGGGATTCACCCCTCCACTTT.

This clonotype was seen repeatedly, ten times or more. The genes are TRBV11-2 and TRBJ1-5; perhaps TRBD1 as D (5 bases). CDR1 is SGHAT and CDR2 is FQNNGV in the germline V gene. The CDR3 loop spans 20 amino acids. Trimming took off 3 bases at V and 0 bases at J, with 24 bases between the two ends. The CDR3 region is CASSFEGLSRQVDSNQPQHF. The CDR3 DNA follows: TGTGCCAGCAGCTTCGAGGGGCTATCCCGGCAGGTTGATAGCAATCAGCCCCAGCATTTT. The complete variable domain, with remaining parts taken from reference TRBV11-2 and TRBJ1-5, reads EAGVAQSPRYKIIEKRQSVAFWCNPISGHATLYWYQQILGQGPKLLIQFQNNGVVDDSQLPKDRFSAERLKGVDSTLKIQPAKLEDSAVYLCASSFEGLSRQVDSNQPQHFGDGTRLSIL.